Below are 31 T cell receptor beta chains sequenced from a single sample in a study of T cell repertoires in cytomegalovirus infection. TCRdb re-derived calls from the reads in MiXCR, one entry per CDR3 protein. This table has around 81,000 distinct CDR3 sequences, roughly 39% appearing once. Antigens of these TCRs are unknown. The material was CD8+ T cells from cultured PBMCs, obtained from culture after CMV antigen stimulation. The source is a human donor in good health (CMV status not recorded). Some clones in this sample may be carry-over from other donors' samples.

The chain employs TRBV12-3 or TRBV12-4 and TRBJ1-1, with 9 bases lining up with TRBD1. The CDR3 is 12 residues long. With 6 bases clipped from V and 11 bases from J, the junction kept 7 bases outside the gene matches. The CDR3, as DNA: TGTGCCAGCAGATTGGGGACAGGGTCTGCTTTCTTT. It codes for CASRLGTGSAFF.

This clonotype appeared a few times. The chain recombines TRBV5-8 with TRBJ1-6; D is ambiguous. CDR3 length: 14 amino acids. Trimming removed 5 bases from V and 9 bases from J, with 15 bases in between. Looked up from germline, CDR1 is SGHTS and CDR2 is YDEGEE. This chain's CDR3 is CASRGPPRGSPLHF. The DNA for the CDR3 is TGTGCCAGCAGGGGCCCTCCGCGGGGTTCACCCCTCCACTTT.

The V call is TRBV24-1, the J call TRBJ1-2; D is ambiguous. This CDR3 region has 11 residues. From germline, CDR1 is KGHDR and CDR2 SFDVKD. The V gene lost 1 base and the J gene lost 7 bases, with 3 bases spanning the gap. The CDR3 sequence: CATSDFSGYTF. CDR3 sequence (DNA): TGTGCCACCAGTGATTTTTCTGGCTACACCTTC.

In its sample, this clonotype was seen a few times. This chain links TRBV11-2 with TRBJ2-3; 9 positions match TRBD2. The CDR3 is 19 residues long. CDR1 is SGHAT, CDR2 FQNNGV, per germline. Germline trimming cut 1 base from V and 5 bases from J; bases unmatched to any gene: 16. CDR3 sequence: CASSLGLKRGAPIGDTQYF. The CDR3 DNA reads TGTGCCAGCAGCTTAGGACTTAAGCGGGGGGCCCCCATCGGAGATACGCAGTATTTT. Using reference TRBV11-2 and TRBJ2-3 for the parts outside the CDR3, the full variable domain is EAGVAQSPRYKIIEKRQSVAFWCNPISGHATLYWYQQILGQGPKLLIQFQNNGVVDDSQLPKDRFSAERLKGVDSTLKIQPAKLEDSAVYLCASSLGLKRGAPIGDTQYFGPGTRLTVL.

This clonotype was observed a few times. The chain uses TRBV2 and TRBJ2-7, with TRBD2 identical over 7 bases. CDR3 length equals 16 residues. Looked up from germline, CDR1 is SNHLY and CDR2 is FYNNEI. Unmatched junction bases numbered 11, after V lost 3 bases and J lost 3 bases. The CDR3 reads CASSDFGETSYYEQYF. CDR3 in DNA: TGTGCCAGCAGTGATTTTGGCGAGACTAGCTACTACGAGCAGTACTTC. Combining the CDR3 with reference TRBV2 and TRBJ2-7 gives the whole variable domain EPEVTQTPSHQVTQMGQEVILRCVPISNHLYFYWYRQILGQKVEFLVSFYNNEISEKSEIFDDQFSVERPDGSNFTLKIRSTKLEDSAMYFCASSDFGETSYYEQYFGPGTRLTVT.

The chain uses TRBV7-2 and TRBJ1-1, with TRBD1 identical over 8 bases. There are 16 residues in the CDR3. V lost 5 bases and J lost 5; bases outside the gene matches: 13. Germline V gene sequence: CDR1 SGHTA, CDR2 FQGNSA. The CDR3 is CASSPTFGQGRTEAFF. DNA of the CDR3: TGTGCCAGCAGCCCCACCTTTGGACAGGGACGGACTGAAGCTTTCTTT.

This clonotype turned up a few times. The V and J genes are TRBV29-1 and TRBJ1-1; 9 bases are a match to TRBD1. The ends lost 6 bases at V and 4 bases at J; junction bases unmatched: 9. From germline, CDR1 is SQVTM and CDR2 ANQGSEA. The CDR3 loop spans 14 amino acids. In nucleotides, the CDR3 is TGCAGCGTGGACCAACAGGGGGCAGGCACTGAAGCTTTCTTT. Protein sequence: CSVDQQGAGTEAFF. Supplemented by reference TRBV29-1 and TRBJ1-1, the full variable domain reads SAVISQKPSRDICQRGTSLTIQCQVDSQVTMMFWYRQQPGQSLTLIATANQGSEATYESGFVIDKFPISRPNLTFSTLTVSNMSPEDSSIYLCSVDQQGAGTEAFFGQGTRLTVV.

Notes on this clonotype: One end of the junction fails to match germline, which may point to a read error. The V gene is TRBV7-2, the J gene TRBJ2-7; the D is unclear. Germline V gene sequence: CDR1 SGHTA, CDR2 FQGNSA. This CDR3 region has 12 residues. CDR3 sequence: CSSSLIPYEQYF. DNA for the CDR3: TGTAGCAGCAGCTTAATACCCTACGAGCAGTACTTC.

V gene TRBV28 combines with J gene TRBJ2-7; no reliable D call. Trimming pared 3 bases from V and 1 base from J, leaving 7 bases between. Germline V CDR1 and CDR2: MDHEN, SYDVKM. CDR3 length equals 13 residues. In DNA form, the CDR3 reads TGTGCCAGCAGTTTCGACGTATCCTACGAGCAGTACTTC. This sequence encodes CASSFDVSYEQYF. Based on the CDR3 plus reference TRBV28 and TRBJ2-7, the full variable domain is DVKVTQSSRYLVKRTGEKVFLECVQDMDHENMFWYRQDPGLGLRLIYFSYDVKMKEKGDIPEGYSVSREKKERFSLILESASTNQTSMYLCASSFDVSYEQYFGPGTRLTVT.

This clonotype was found a few times. This chain connects TRBV7-2 to TRBJ2-3; no clear D. CDR3 size: 16 residues. CDR1 is SGHTA, CDR2 FQGNSA, per germline. V dropped 5 bases and J dropped 2 bases, with 17 bases sitting between them. CDR3 nucleotide sequence: TGTGCCAGCAGCCCCACCCACTTAGACGACACAGATACGCAGTATTTT. Amino acid sequence: CASSPTHLDDTDTQYF.

In this sample, this clonotype turned up a few times. The gene calls are TRBV7-2 and TRBJ1-5; unclear D gene. Germline V gene data show CDR1 as SGHTA and CDR2 as FQGNSA. CDR3 length: 15 residues. Trimming cost V 0 bases and J 0 bases, with 6 bases left between them. Here the CDR3 DNA reads TGTGCCAGCAGCTTAGCTCACAATAGCAATCAGCCCCAGCATTTT. Translation: CASSLAHNSNQPQHF.

The chain is built from TRBV14 and TRBJ1-3; D is unresolved. Germline V gene lookup returns CDR1 SGHDN and CDR2 FVKESK. The V and J ends lost 0 bases and 4 bases respectively, with 16 bases between them. The CDR3 runs to 17 residues. The CDR3 nucleotides read TGTGCCAGCAGCCAAGAACTCAGCGCCTTCTGGGGAAACACCATATATTTT. It translates to CASSQELSAFWGNTIYF. The full variable domain, its missing parts supplied by reference TRBV14 and TRBJ1-3, is EAGVTQFPSHSVIEKGQTVTLRCDPISGHDNLYWYRRVMGKEIKFLLHFVKESKQDESGMPNNRFLAERTGGTYSTLKVQPAELEDSGVYFCASSQELSAFWGNTIYFGEGSWLTVV.

This clonotype was detected only a few times. The chain recombines TRBV2 with TRBJ2-5, with D possibly matching TRBD1 (5 bases). The CDR3 spans 14 residues. In germline, CDR1 is SNHLY, CDR2 FYNNEI. The ends were cut back, 2 bases at V and 3 bases at J, with 10 bases in the middle. CDR3 in DNA: TGTGCCAGCAGTGAACTCGACAGAGAAGAGACCCAGTACTTC. It is translated as CASSELDREETQYF.

This clonotype showed up just a few times. V and J are TRBV7-6 and TRBJ2-7; D not certain. Trimming removed 6 bases at V and 3 bases at J, with 15 bases between. The germline gives CDR1 SGHVS, CDR2 FNYEAQ. This CDR3 comprises 14 residues. DNA for the CDR3: TGTGCCAGCAGTGGGGAACTGCCTGACTACGAGCAGTACTTC. Amino acid sequence: CASSGELPDYEQYF. The whole variable domain, filled in from reference TRBV7-6 and TRBJ2-7, reads GAGVSQSPRYKVTKRGQDVALRCDPISGHVSLYWYRQALGQGPEFLTYFNYEAQQDKSGLPNDRFSAERPEGSISTLTIQRTEQRDSAMYRCASSGELPDYEQYFGPGTRLTVT.

The rearrangement links TRBV7-6 to TRBJ2-3; D may be TRBD1 or TRBD2 (5 bases each). V dropped 5 bases and J dropped 0 bases, with 12 bases sitting between them. From germline, CDR1 is SGHVS and CDR2 FNYEAQ. CDR3 size: 15 residues. The CDR3 loop is CASSLPGPSTDTQYF. CDR3 DNA sequence: TGTGCCAGCAGCCTGCCGGGACCAAGCACAGATACGCAGTATTTT.

This clonotype was seen ten or more times. V is TRBV7-2 and J is TRBJ2-7; D is unclear. The CDR3 is 16 amino acids. Germline V gene sequence: CDR1 SGHTA, CDR2 FQGNSA. V lost 4 bases, J lost 2 bases, and 18 bases lay in between. CDR3 loop: CASSYATPPGTYEQYF. The CDR3 DNA reads TGTGCCAGCAGCTACGCAACTCCGCCTGGAACCTACGAGCAGTACTTC.

This chain links TRBV4-3 with TRBJ2-1, with D tentatively TRBD1 or TRBD2 (6 bases each). This CDR3 region has 17 residues. Trimming shortened V by 0 bases and J by 10 bases, and 22 bases separated the two germline ends. The germline V gene encodes CDR1 LGHNA and CDR2 YSLEER. The DNA of the CDR3 is TGCGCCAGCAGCCAAGATCCATGGGGCGGGGACACGGAAGAGCAGTTCTTC. Translated: CASSQDPWGGDTEEQFF.

As DNA, the CDR3 is TGCGCCAGCAGCCAACACGACGGACTAGCGGGGCTGCAGTACTTC. It is translated as CASSQHDGLAGLQYF. The chain employs TRBV4-3 and TRBJ2-7, with 12 bases that match TRBD2. Germline V gene lookup returns CDR1 LGHNA and CDR2 YSLEER. The V segment lost 2 bases and the J segment 9 bases; nucleotides outside the gene matches: 8. The CDR3 spans 15 residues.

This clonotype was observed many times. The rearrangement links TRBV7-3 to TRBJ2-6; the match to TRBD1 covers 12 bases. J gave up 3 bases and V 1 base, and 4 bases lay outside the gene matches. The V gene's germline CDR1 is SGHTA and CDR2 FQGTGA. This CDR3 has 18 residues. The chain's CDR3 is CASSLRGQGAGGANVLTF. Here the CDR3 DNA reads TGTGCCAGCAGCTTAAGGGGACAGGGGGCGGGTGGGGCCAACGTCCTGACTTTC.

This clonotype was counted between two and nine times. J is TRBJ1-1 and V is TRBV20-1; D gene unclear. V was trimmed by 7 bases and J by 1 base, leaving 13 bases between them. The CDR3 is 13 residues long. CDR1 and CDR2 from the germline V gene are DFQATT and SNEGSKA (reference sequence). CDR3 amino acids: CSVRESENTEAFF. The CDR3 bases are TGCAGTGTCAGAGAATCAGAGAACACTGAAGCTTTCTTT.

Written as DNA, the CDR3 is TGCGCCAGCAGTCAACCCGCCAGAATGAACACTGAAGCTTTCTTT. Encoded protein: CASSQPARMNTEAFF. The V and J genes are TRBV23-1 and TRBJ1-1; D ambiguous. TRBV23-1 is an ORF; its function is uncertain. Between the trimmed V and J ends, which lost 2 bases and 0 bases, there was a span of 10 bases. CDR3 size: 15 residues.

V and J are TRBV7-6 and TRBJ1-1; possible D gene TRBD1, 5 bases. V lost 5 bases and J 2 bases, leaving 12 bases between the germline ends. The CDR3 has 14 amino acids. CDR1 is SGHVS and CDR2 is FNYEAQ in the germline V gene. CDR3 sequence (DNA): TGTGCCAGCAGCCCTCCTGGGGGTAACACTGAAGCTTTCTTT. It translates to CASSPPGGNTEAFF.

The V and J genes are TRBV7-6 and TRBJ2-5; a weak D match, TRBD2 (6 bases). In germline, CDR1 is SGHVS, CDR2 FNYEAQ. This CDR3 is built from 14 residues. V lost 3 bases, J lost 2 bases, and 10 bases lay in between. The CDR3 loop is CASSLETSQETQYF. CDR3 nucleotide sequence: TGTGCCAGCAGCTTGGAGACTAGTCAAGAGACCCAGTACTTC.

This clonotype was seen many times. The CDR3 spells CASAGTDNEKLFF. The CDR3 nucleotides are TGCGCCAGCGCCGGGACCGATAATGAAAAACTGTTTTTT. This chain uses TRBV5-1 with TRBJ1-4; TRBD1 might be the D (5 bases). CDR3 size: 13 residues. The germline CDR1 and CDR2 sequences are SGHRS and YFSETQ. Trimming took off 7 bases at V and 4 bases at J, with 11 bases between the two ends.

This chain joins TRBV6-4 and TRBJ2-1; the match to TRBD2 covers 9 bases. V lost 5 bases to trimming and J lost 3 bases; unmatched junction nucleotides: 8. Germline CDR1 and CDR2: MRHNA and SNTAGT. This CDR3 has 16 amino acids. The CDR3 nucleotides are TGTGCCAGCAGTCCACAAGCGGGGGGCGTCTACAATGAGCAGTTCTTC. Its translation: CASSPQAGGVYNEQFF.

This clonotype showed up just a few times. The chain has TRBV11-2 and TRBJ2-1; D is possibly TRBD2 (5 bases). V was cut by 5 bases and J by 3 bases, with 8 bases left in between. Germline V CDR1 and CDR2: SGHAT, FQNNGV. This CDR3 has 13 amino acids. CDR3 loop: CASSIGLYNEQFF. DNA for the CDR3: TGTGCCAGCAGCATTGGACTCTACAATGAGCAGTTCTTC.

This clonotype was detected many times. J is TRBJ2-3 and V is TRBV7-8; either TRBD1 or TRBD2 may supply D (5 bases each). V was trimmed by 4 bases and J by 0 bases, leaving 11 bases between them. The length of the CDR3 is 15 residues. Germline V gene sequence: CDR1 SGHVS, CDR2 FQNEAQ. This CDR3 is CASSSGLASTDTQYF. The CDR3 DNA sequence: TGTGCCAGCAGCTCGGGGCTTGCTAGCACAGATACGCAGTATTTT.

The V gene is TRBV5-6, the J gene TRBJ2-1; D is possibly TRBD2 (6 bases). The CDR3 totals 17 residues. V was clipped by 3 bases and J by 2 bases, with 18 bases between them. The germline V gene has CDR1 SGHDT and CDR2 YYEEEE. Here the CDR3 DNA reads TGTGCCAGCAGCTGGGGAATGGGGGGAGTTCCCTACAATGAGCAGTTCTTC. This codes for CASSWGMGGVPYNEQFF.

The V gene is TRBV6-1, the J gene TRBJ2-7; tentative D call: TRBD1 (5 bases). The V and J ends lost 7 bases and 0 bases respectively, with 22 bases between them. The CDR3 is made up of 17 amino acids. Germline V gene lookup returns CDR1 MNHNS and CDR2 SASEGT. CDR3 amino acids: CASTTSTAALFSYEQYF. The CDR3 DNA follows: TGTGCCAGCACGACCTCGACAGCCGCACTGTTCTCCTACGAGCAGTACTTC.

The chain carries TRBV4-3 and TRBJ1-1; 7 positions match TRBD1. V dropped 4 bases and J dropped 0; count of bases not matched to a gene: 11. Germline CDR1 LGHNA, CDR2 YSLEER. There are 17 residues in the CDR3. The DNA for the CDR3 is TGCGCCAGCAGCCCCAGAAGGACAGGTCAAATGAACACTGAAGCTTTCTTT. It translates to CASSPRRTGQMNTEAFF.

This chain links TRBV7-6 with TRBJ2-3; 8 nucleotides match TRBD2. In germline, CDR1 is SGHVS, CDR2 FNYEAQ. V trimming: 5 bases; J trimming: 1 base; junction bases outside the gene matches: 5. The CDR3 spans 15 residues. This CDR3 is CASSEAAGGTDTQYF. DNA for the CDR3: TGTGCCAGCAGCGAAGCAGCGGGGGGCACAGATACGCAGTATTTT. Together with reference TRBV7-6 and TRBJ2-3, the CDR3 gives the full variable domain: GAGVSQSPRYKVTKRGQDVALRCDPISGHVSLYWYRQALGQGPEFLTYFNYEAQQDKSGLPNDRFSAERPEGSISTLTIQRTEQRDSAMYRCASSEAAGGTDTQYFGPGTRLTVL.